This TCR beta chain was sequenced for a study of blood T cell repertoires in COVID-19. Across the whole study: Sample material is recorded as cDNA or gDNA derived from T cells, B-cell-depleted T cells, or PBMCs.

This clone appeared a single time. Germline V lookup: CDR1 MNHEY, CDR2 SMNVEV (reference sequence). The J segment lost 2 bases and the V segment lost 5 bases, leaving 7 bases of the junction unmatched. The CDR3 length is 16 residues. Profiling relied on immunoSEQ multiplex PCR, and the TCRdb table lists in-frame clones only, not all of them. Here the sample spans over 150,000 clones, roughly 86% being singletons. The gene calls are TRBV27 and TRBJ2-1, with 9 bases identical to TRBD2. The sample was peripheral blood. The receptor was derived from a woman at least 80 years old with COVID-19, enrolled during active disease. The CDR3 DNA is TGTGCCAGCAGTCCCATAGCGGGGGATACCTACAATGAGCAGTTCTTC. Translating it yields CASSPIAGDTYNEQFF.